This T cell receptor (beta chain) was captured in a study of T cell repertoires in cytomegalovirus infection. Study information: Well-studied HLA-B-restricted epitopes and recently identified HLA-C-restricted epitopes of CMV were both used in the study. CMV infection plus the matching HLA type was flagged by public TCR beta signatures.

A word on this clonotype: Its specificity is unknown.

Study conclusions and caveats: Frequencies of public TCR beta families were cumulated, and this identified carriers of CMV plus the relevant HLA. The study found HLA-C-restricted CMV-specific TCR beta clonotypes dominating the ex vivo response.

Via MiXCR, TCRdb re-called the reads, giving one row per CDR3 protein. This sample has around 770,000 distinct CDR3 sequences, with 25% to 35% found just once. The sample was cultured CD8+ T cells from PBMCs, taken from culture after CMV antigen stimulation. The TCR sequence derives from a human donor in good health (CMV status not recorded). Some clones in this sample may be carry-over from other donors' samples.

CDR3 in amino acids: CASSQDSTDEQFF. Here the CDR3 DNA reads TGTGCCAGCAGCCAAGATTCAACGGATGAGCAGTTCTTC. The J gene is TRBJ2-1, the V gene TRBV3-1, with D unresolved. Germline lookup yields CDR1 LGHDT and CDR2 YNNKEL (reference sequence). With 0 bases removed from V and 8 bases from J, the gap between germline ends came to 8 bases. The CDR3 is 13 residues long.